These 10 T cell receptor beta chains originate from one sample sequenced in a study of T cells after yellow fever vaccination. TCRdb re-analysed the 5' RACE reads in MiXCR, keeping a single row per CDR3 protein. The repertoire has hundreds of thousands of distinct CDR3 sequences, 6.2% of them found once; the top ten carry over 12%. The material sequenced was PBMCs, taken 5 days after the yellow fever booster vaccination. The receptors shown here come from a man aged 25 to 40 who received the YFV17D yellow fever vaccine.

This clonotype was counted a few times. V gene TRBV7-3 combines with J gene TRBJ2-2; D possibly corresponds to TRBD2 (5 bases). Trimming took 6 bases from V and 6 from J, leaving 17 bases between them. Germline V CDR1 and CDR2: SGHTA, FQGTGA. This CDR3 is 15 amino acids long. CDR3 amino acids: CASRSGASAPGELFF. The CDR3, as DNA: TGTGCCAGCAGGAGCGGAGCGTCGGCCCCCGGGGAGCTGTTTTTT.

The chain links TRBV5-4 to TRBJ1-1; D may be TRBD1 (6 bases). V was clipped by 4 bases and J by 1 base, with 14 bases between them. Germline values: CDR1 SGHNT, CDR2 YYREEE (reference sequence). The length of the CDR3 is 15 residues. The CDR3 here is CASSTPDSGNTEAFF. CDR3 coding DNA: TGTGCCAGCAGCACACCGGACAGTGGGAACACTGAAGCTTTCTTT.

The rearrangement links TRBV5-4 to TRBJ2-7, with D possibly called TRBD1 or TRBD2 (6 bases each). V lost 7 bases, J lost 5 bases, and 19 bases lay in between. The CDR3 covers 14 residues. Germline lookup yields CDR1 SGHNT and CDR2 YYREEE (reference sequence). In DNA form, the CDR3 reads TGTGCCAGCTCCGGAGGGGGGACCTTTCACGAGCAGTACTTC. This translates into CASSGGGTFHEQYF.

The chain combines TRBV11-2 with TRBJ2-1; TRBD2 agrees at 10 bases. The V segment lost 5 bases and the J segment 4 bases; nucleotides outside the gene matches: 11. Germline assignment: CDR1 SGHAT and CDR2 FQNNGV. This CDR3 is built from 17 residues. The DNA for the CDR3 is TGTGCCAGCAGCCAAAGGGGGGGTAGCGGGAGGTACAATGAGCAGTTCTTC. Its translation: CASSQRGGSGRYNEQFF.

A few counts support this clonotype. The chain links TRBV10-3 to TRBJ2-5; 9 bases agree with TRBD2. The V segment lost 11 bases and the J segment 5 bases; nucleotides outside the gene matches: 9. The CDR3 totals 13 residues. Germline V CDR1 and CDR2: ENHRY, SYGVKD. For the CDR3, the DNA is TGTGCCGCCTCTAGCGGGATGGGGGAGACCCAGTACTTC. It is translated as CAASSGMGETQYF.

Many counts were recorded for this clonotype. The chain employs TRBV4-1 and TRBJ2-6; D might be TRBD2 (5 bases). The CDR3 covers 16 residues. Germline V gives CDR1 MGHRA, CDR2 YSYEKL. Trimming took off 3 bases at V and 4 bases at J, with 13 bases between the two ends. CDR3 sequence: CASSHAREPGANVLTF. DNA for the CDR3: TGCGCCAGCAGCCACGCACGGGAACCCGGGGCCAACGTCCTGACTTTC.

This clonotype was counted a few times. The J gene is TRBJ2-5, the V gene TRBV20-1, with D possibly being TRBD1 (6 bases). V lost 5 bases to trimming and J lost 3 bases, with 13 bases between them. This CDR3 region has 13 residues. The V gene's germline CDR1 is DFQATT and CDR2 SNEGSKA (reference sequence). CDR3 sequence: CSAHPQGKETQYF. The DNA for the CDR3 is TGCAGTGCTCATCCACAGGGAAAAGAGACCCAGTACTTC.

This clonotype showed up just a few times. The chain recombines TRBV20-1 with TRBJ2-7; 10 bases map to TRBD2. V was clipped by 6 bases and J by 5 bases; unmatched bases: 10. The CDR3 spans 14 residues. Germline assignment: CDR1 DFQATT and CDR2 SNEGSKA (reference sequence). The CDR3 DNA sequence: TGCAGTGCCTTCCGACAGCGGGAGGGCCACGAGCAGTACTTC. It specifies CSAFRQREGHEQYF.

This clonotype was seen only once. The chain employs TRBV20-1 and TRBJ2-7; TRBD2 agrees at 7 bases. Looked up from germline, CDR1 is DFQATT and CDR2 is SNEGSKA (reference sequence). CDR3 length equals 15 residues. V gave up 4 bases and J gave up 2 bases; unmatched junction bases: 11. CDR3 protein: CSATSLAGTAYEQYF. The CDR3 DNA reads as TGCAGTGCTACGTCCTTAGCGGGTACCGCCTACGAGCAGTACTTC.

This clonotype has just a few counts. Here the CDR3 DNA reads TGTGCCAGCAGCTTATTCCGGGCTGGAAACACCATATATTTT. This codes for CASSLFRAGNTIYF. The chain combines TRBV7-2 with TRBJ1-3; D not certain. Germline values: CDR1 SGHTA, CDR2 FQGNSA. Trimming took 2 bases from V and 2 from J, leaving 7 bases between them. The CDR3 contains 14 residues.